Listed below are T cell receptor beta chains from one sample, sequenced in a study of OX40 agonist ivuxolimab in advanced cancers. The data were produced by immunoSEQ multiplex PCR, yet TCRdb's version contains in-frame clones alone and is incomplete. The table includes about 51,000 clones, roughly 80% detected once. The material was CD4+ or CD8+ T cells sorted from blood, obtained in a trial of the OX40 agonist ivuxolimab. These TCRs come from an adult with an advanced solid tumor such as melanoma, head and neck, liver or kidney cancer. The CDR3 runs from the conserved cysteine through the conserved F or W. The D gene is left open where the match is weak. Clone size appears in some rows only: once, few, many, or a class for an expanded clone.

DNA,CDR3,D,V,length,size,J
TGTGCCAGCAGCCAACTACAGGGGCTTCGCGCACAGACGCAGTATTTT,CASSQLQGLRAQTQYF,TRBD1,TRBV14,16,-,TRBJ2-3
TGTGCCAGCAGCGGAAGGACCCCGGGCGGTGAGCAGTTCTTC,CASSGRTPGGEQFF,-,TRBV9,14,-,TRBJ2-1
TGCGCCAGCAGCTCCACAGGGCCCGCCGACACCATATATTTT,CASSSTGPADTIYF,-,TRBV5-1,14,few,TRBJ1-3
TGTGCCAGCTCACCAACGCTTGGCGGGAACGCCGGGGAGCTGTTTTTT,CASSPTLGGNAGELFF,-,TRBV18,16,-,TRBJ2-2
TGCGCCAGCAAGTCAGGCACCGGGGAGCTGTTTTTT,CASKSGTGELFF,-,TRBV5-1,12,-,TRBJ2-2
TGTGCCACCAGCAGAGCCGTGGGGGGCGCAGGGGCACCCCTCCACTTT,CATSRAVGGAGAPLHF,-,TRBV15,16,once,TRBJ1-6
TGTGCCAGCAGTTTACTAGCGGGCCTCTACAATGAGCAGTTCTTC,CASSLLAGLYNEQFF,TRBD2,TRBV27,15,-,TRBJ2-1
TGCGCCAGCAGGTTGGACCTCGGGACAAGTTCCTACGAGCAGTACTTC,CASRLDLGTSSYEQYF,-,TRBV5-1,16,-,TRBJ2-7
TGTGCCAGTAGTACGTATAATTCACCCCTCCACTTT,CASSTYNSPLHF,-,TRBV19,12,-,TRBJ1-6
TGTGCCAGTAACCCCGACCGTGATAGCAATCAGCCCCAGCATTTT,CASNPDRDSNQPQHF,-,TRBV19,15,-,TRBJ1-5
TGCGCCAGCAGAGGACTAGCGGGGAGGGATACGCAGTATTTT,CASRGLAGRDTQYF,TRBD2,TRBV5-1,14,-,TRBJ2-3
TGCGCCAGCAGCTTGGCGGGCTACACAGATACGCAGTATTTT,CASSLAGYTDTQYF,-,TRBV5-1,14,-,TRBJ2-3
TGTGCCAGCAGCGCGCTAGCGGGGGGCTACCCCCCGCCTGAGCAGTTCTTC,CASSALAGGYPPPEQFF,TRBD2,TRBV7-7,17,-,TRBJ2-1
TGTGCCAGCAGCACCTTCCTGAACACTGAAGCTTTCTTT,CASSTFLNTEAFF,-,TRBV2,13,-,TRBJ1-1
TGTGCCAGTAGTGGACTTTCAGTAACTGAAGCTTTCTTT,CASSGLSVTEAFF,-,TRBV19,13,-,TRBJ1-1
TGTGCCAGCAGCGTAGCTACAGCGGAGGGCCAAGAGACCCAGTACTTC,CASSVATAEGQETQYF,-,TRBV9,16,-,TRBJ2-5
TGTGCCTGCTGGACGGCGAACACCGGGGAGCTGTTTTTT,CACWTANTGELFF,-,TRBV6-5,13,-,TRBJ2-2
TGTGCCAGCAGCTTATATAGCACAGATACGCAGTATTTT,CASSLYSTDTQYF,-,TRBV7-2,13,-,TRBJ2-3
TGTGCCAGCAGTGAAGAGGGGGTGGGGACTGAAGCTTTCTTT,CASSEEGVGTEAFF,-,TRBV6-1,14,-,TRBJ1-1
TGTGCCAGCAGTTGGGGCAGCGGGGCTAATGAAAAACTGTTTTTT,CASSWGSGANEKLFF,-,TRBV5-4,15,-,TRBJ1-4
TGTGCCAGCTCACCCCAGGGGACCATGAACACTGAAGCTTTCTTT,CASSPQGTMNTEAFF,-,TRBV18,15,-,TRBJ1-1
TGTGCCAGCAGTTTGGGTTTGGGATTTAATGGCTACACCTTC,CASSLGLGFNGYTF,-,TRBV6-5,14,-,TRBJ1-2
TGCGCCAGCAGCTTGGATTTCAATCAGCCCCAGCATTTT,CASSLDFNQPQHF,-,TRBV5-1,13,-,TRBJ1-5
TGTGCCAGCAGTTACTCGACAGGAATTGGAAACACCATATATTTT,CASSYSTGIGNTIYF,-,TRBV6-5,15,few,TRBJ1-3
TGCGCCAGCAGCCCCCGGGAGGGGGCCTACGAGCAGTACTTC,CASSPREGAYEQYF,TRBD2,TRBV5-1,14,-,TRBJ2-7
TGTGCCAGCAGCCCCGGGAGGGACTATGGCTACACCTTC,CASSPGRDYGYTF,-,TRBV5-6,13,-,TRBJ1-2
TGTGCCAGCAGCTTAGGAGGGGTGTACGAGCAGTACTTC,CASSLGGVYEQYF,-,TRBV7-9,13,-,TRBJ2-7
TGTGCCAGCAGTGACTGGCGGGGCGGGGCCCTGGATACGCAGTATTTT,CASSDWRGGALDTQYF,-,TRBV6-1,16,-,TRBJ2-3
TGCGCCAGCAGCTTGCGGCAGGGCGGCACCGGGGAGCTGTTTTTT,CASSLRQGGTGELFF,-,TRBV5-1,15,-,TRBJ2-2
TGTGCCAGCAGCCTACTAGCGGGGGTTGGGACAGATACGCAGTATTTT,CASSLLAGVGTDTQYF,TRBD2,TRBV7-6,16,-,TRBJ2-3
TGTGCCAGCAGTCCTACCGGACACCCTGGAGAGACCCAGTACTTC,CASSPTGHPGETQYF,-,TRBV6-4,15,-,TRBJ2-5
TGTGCCAGTAGTTTTTTGGACAGGGGGATAAGTCAGCCCCAGCATTTT,CASSFLDRGISQPQHF,TRBD1,TRBV19,16,-,TRBJ1-5
TGTGCCAGCAGGGGGGCCGCGAACACCACATATTTT,CASRGAANTTYF,-,TRBV5-6,12,-,TRBJ1-3
TGTGCCAGCAGCCCACGGGGACAGGGACCCTACAATGAGCAGTTCTTC,CASSPRGQGPYNEQFF,TRBD1,TRBV11-1,16,-,TRBJ2-1
TGTGCCATCAGGCGGACAGGGGAGTACGAGCAGTACTTC,CAIRRTGEYEQYF,TRBD1,TRBV10-3,13,-,TRBJ2-7
TGTGCCAGTACCAACAGGGAAGCTGGAAACACCATATATTTT,CASTNREAGNTIYF,-,TRBV19,14,few,TRBJ1-3
TGTGCCAGCAGCTTGTGGGCCAAGACCTACCAAGAGACCCAGTACTTC,CASSLWAKTYQETQYF,-,TRBV7-9,16,-,TRBJ2-5
TGTGCCAGCAGTCCCGTACTTATGGGTGGCGAGCAGTACTTC,CASSPVLMGGEQYF,-,TRBV6-5,14,-,TRBJ2-7
TGTGCCAGCAGTTACTCGGGGACAGAGACTGAAGCTTTCTTT,CASSYSGTETEAFF,TRBD1,TRBV6-6,14,-,TRBJ1-1
TGCGCCAGCAGCTTGGACAGGATAGGTACGCAGTATTTT,CASSLDRIGTQYF,-,TRBV5-1,13,once,TRBJ2-3
TGTGCCAGCAGCCAAGACAGGGGGAGCACTGAAGCTTTCTTT,CASSQDRGSTEAFF,TRBD1,TRBV14,14,-,TRBJ1-1
TGTGCCAGCAGTTCCCGGACTAGTTGGAATGAGCAGTTCTTC,CASSSRTSWNEQFF,TRBD2,TRBV28,14,-,TRBJ2-1